The 18 T cell receptor beta chains given below trace back to one sample, sequenced in a study of T-cell memory formation after mild COVID-19. Using its own MiXCR run on the 5' RACE reads, TCRdb lists one record per CDR3 protein. The sample has fewer than 450,000 distinct CDR3 sequences; roughly 20% are singletons. The sample comprised PBMCs or a T cell subset sorted from them (not recorded which). These receptors were collected from an adult woman who had mild COVID-19 (a few samples of this study predate the infection). Cell type and time point are not known.

The J gene is TRBJ1-2, the V gene TRBV7-3; D not certain. Germline V gene sequence: CDR1 SGHTA, CDR2 FQGTGA. Trimming removed 6 bases at V and 2 bases at J, with 10 bases between. The CDR3 covers 13 residues. CDR3 protein: CASRPSGNYGYTF. In DNA form, the CDR3 reads TGTGCCAGCAGACCGTCTGGAAACTATGGCTACACCTTC.

The chain has TRBV3-1 and TRBJ2-1; the D is unclear. The length of the CDR3 is 12 residues. V gave up 0 bases and J gave up 11 bases, with 8 bases separating them. Germline V gene sequence: CDR1 LGHDT, CDR2 YNNKEL (reference sequence). CDR3 in DNA: TGTGCCAGCAGCCAAGATACAAGAAAGCAGTTCTTC. Its translation is CASSQDTRKQFF.

This clonotype was observed a few times. V gene TRBV6-6 combines with J gene TRBJ2-5, with D hard to call. Trimming left V 6 bases short and J 2 bases short, with 10 bases between. Germline assignment: CDR1 MNHNY and CDR2 SVGAGI (reference sequence). The CDR3 length is 13 residues. CDR3 region: CASRAGAQETQYF. DNA for the CDR3: TGTGCCAGCAGGGCAGGCGCACAAGAGACCCAGTACTTC.

The chain carries TRBV7-2 and TRBJ2-4; 8 bases are a match to TRBD2. From germline, CDR1 is SGHTA and CDR2 FQGNSA. The CDR3 has 17 amino acids. Trimming removed 4 bases from V and 0 bases from J; junction bases left unmatched: 8. CDR3 nucleotide sequence: TGTGCCAGCAGCTCCGGATTTAGCGGGGAAGCCAAAAACATTCAGTACTTC. Protein product: CASSSGFSGEAKNIQYF.

This clonotype was counted only a few times. V and J are TRBV7-6 and TRBJ2-7; D might be TRBD1 or TRBD2, each matching 6 bases. V lost 2 bases and J lost 1, with 18 bases in between. Germline-derived CDR1 and CDR2 are SGHVS and FNYEAQ. This CDR3 comprises 17 residues. This CDR3 reads CASSLLIGGNFSYEQYF. The DNA of the CDR3 is TGTGCCAGCAGCTTATTGATCGGGGGCAACTTTTCCTACGAGCAGTACTTC.

The V gene is TRBV20-1, the J gene TRBJ2-5, with D unresolved. V lost 4 bases to trimming and J lost 2 bases, with 11 bases between them. CDR1 is DFQATT and CDR2 is SNEGSKA in the germline V gene (reference sequence). CDR3 size: 13 residues. This CDR3 reads CSAKGSRQETQYF. The CDR3 coding sequence is TGCAGTGCTAAAGGGTCCCGACAAGAGACCCAGTACTTC.

V usage is TRBV3-1 and J usage is TRBJ1-6, with 10 nucleotides matching TRBD1. With V trimmed by 3 bases and J by 9 bases, 2 bases remained unmatched. CDR1 and CDR2 (germline): LGHDT, YNNKEL (reference sequence). The CDR3 is 14 residues long. This CDR3 is CASSHRDRGSPLHF. CDR3 sequence (DNA): TGTGCCAGCAGCCACCGGGACAGGGGTTCACCCCTCCACTTT.

This clonotype was observed a handful of times. The chain joins TRBV3-1 to TRBJ2-7; 7 nucleotides align to TRBD1. Germline loops: CDR1 LGHDT, CDR2 YNNKEL (reference sequence). Trimming took 2 bases from V and 3 from J; bases not matched to a gene: 1. CDR3 length: 13 residues. CDR3 DNA sequence: TGTGCCAGCAGCCAAAGACAGGGCTACGAGCAGTACTTC. This translates into CASSQRQGYEQYF.

The gene calls are TRBV24-1 and TRBJ1-5; perhaps TRBD1 as D (6 bases). CDR1 is KGHDR, CDR2 SFDVKD, per germline. The CDR3 totals 13 residues. Trimming stripped 1 base from V and 7 bases from J, with 7 bases between. The CDR3: CATSDFRGQPQHF. CDR3 bases: TGTGCCACCAGTGATTTCAGGGGCCAGCCCCAGCATTTT.

This clonotype was seen a handful of times. This chain joins TRBV15 and TRBJ1-4; a possible D gene is TRBD1 (6 bases). V dropped 4 bases and J dropped 8 bases, with 17 bases sitting between them. Germline assignment: CDR1 LNHNV and CDR2 YYDKDF (reference sequence). This CDR3 contains 15 residues. CDR3 coding DNA: TGTGCCACCAGCACCCGGGACACCCGAAGGGAAAAACTGTTTTTT. It codes for CATSTRDTRREKLFF. Looking up the rest from reference TRBV15 and TRBJ1-4 gives the full variable domain: DAMVIQNPRYQVTQFGKPVTLSCSQTLNHNVMYWYQQKSSQAPKLLFHYYDKDFNNEADTPDNFQSRRPNTSFCFLDIRSPGLGDTAMYLCATSTRDTRREKLFFGSGTQLSVL.

There are a few counts of this clonotype. The rearrangement joins TRBV27 to TRBJ2-1, with D possibly being TRBD1 (6 bases). Germline V gene data show CDR1 as MNHEY and CDR2 as SMNVEV (reference sequence). Trimming pared 6 bases from V and 7 bases from J, leaving 19 bases between. The CDR3 is 15 amino acids. The DNA of the CDR3 is TGTGCCAGCAGCTTGAGAGGCCAGGGGAAGAATGAGCAGTTCTTC. Translation: CASSLRGQGKNEQFF.

This chain links TRBV7-3 with TRBJ2-3, with D hard to call. Germline V gives CDR1 SGHTA, CDR2 FQGTGA. Trimming took off 4 bases at V and 2 bases at J, with 7 bases between the two ends. The CDR3 has 13 amino acids. CDR3 DNA sequence: TGTGCCAGCAGCTCGCGGCTCACAGATACGCAGTATTTT. Translated, it gives CASSSRLTDTQYF.

The V call is TRBV4-1, the J call TRBJ2-7, with D uncertain. The V gene lost 1 base and the J gene lost 7 bases, with 11 bases spanning the gap. Germline lookup yields CDR1 MGHRA and CDR2 YSYEKL. CDR3 size: 13 residues. The CDR3 sequence: CASSQVDRVEQYF. Here the CDR3 DNA reads TGCGCCAGCAGCCAAGTGGATAGGGTTGAGCAGTACTTC.

The table lists this clonotype with many counts. The chain joins TRBV6-4 to TRBJ2-6; 7 bases match TRBD1. The germline V gene has CDR1 MRHNA and CDR2 SNTAGT. Trimming cost V 2 bases and J 2 bases; bases outside gene matches: 0. The CDR3 is 15 residues long. This CDR3 reads CASSDTGAGANVLTF. In nucleotides, the CDR3 is TGTGCCAGCAGTGACACAGGGGCTGGGGCCAACGTCCTGACTTTC.

CDR3 nucleotide sequence: TGCAGCGTTTATGGGGCCCCGGGGAATGAGCAGTTCTTC. Translation gives CSVYGAPGNEQFF. The chain recombines TRBV29-1 with TRBJ2-1, with D perhaps TRBD1 or TRBD2 (5 bases each). Germline V gene data show CDR1 as SQVTM and CDR2 as ANQGSEA. V lost 5 bases to trimming and J lost 7 bases, with 15 bases between them. This CDR3 is 13 amino acids long.

CDR3 residues: CASSLAFGGGANTGELFF. The CDR3 coding sequence is TGTGCCAGCAGTTTAGCGTTTGGCGGGGGGGCGAACACCGGGGAGCTGTTTTTT. The rearrangement joins TRBV12-3 or TRBV12-4 to TRBJ2-2; TRBD2 agrees at 9 bases. The CDR3 is made up of 18 amino acids. V trimming: 0 bases; J trimming: 0 bases; junction bases outside the gene matches: 5.

In its sample, this clonotype was seen a few times. The J gene is TRBJ2-1, the V gene TRBV5-5; 9 bases line up with TRBD2. Germline trimming cut 0 bases from V and 2 bases from J; bases unmatched to any gene: 6. The CDR3 loop spans 17 amino acids. Germline V gives CDR1 SGHKS, CDR2 YYEKEE (reference sequence). CDR3 sequence reads: CASSLDRRGGTYNEQFF. In DNA form, the CDR3 reads TGTGCCAGCAGCTTGGACAGGCGGGGGGGCACCTACAATGAGCAGTTCTTC. Looking up the rest from reference TRBV5-5 and TRBJ2-1 gives the full variable domain: DAGVTQSPTHLIKTRGQQVTLRCSPISGHKSVSWYQQVLGQGPQFIFQYYEKEERGRGNFPDRFSARQFPNYSSELNVNALLLGDSALYLCASSLDRRGGTYNEQFFGPGTRLTVL.

In this sample, this clonotype turned up a few times. The V gene is TRBV25-1, the J gene TRBJ2-7; D perhaps matches TRBD2 (6 bases). The V end was cut by 4 bases, the J end by 7 bases, with 11 bases between. CDR1 MGHDK and CDR2 SYGVNS come from the germline V gene. The CDR3 sequence is 12 residues long. CDR3 sequence (DNA): TGTGCCAGCAGTGCGCGGGGAAGGGAGCAGTACTTC. Translating it yields CASSARGREQYF.